The 32 T cell receptor beta chains given below trace back to one sample, sequenced in a study of tissue T cells after allogeneic stem cell transplantation (dated by TCRdb to between 2020 and 2023). The time point label on this specimen signifies: mouse harvest day 14 after allogeneic transplant. Mouse grafts combined 10^7 T-cell-depleted bone marrow cells with 10^6 splenic CD5+ T cells, given via tail vein injection. The receptor library was made with the immunoSEQ multiplex PCR assay. TCRdb took this table from immuneACCESS and kept in-frame rearrangements with V and J called. Such tables lack part of the clones; where checked against another copy, unresolved V genes explain under half of the gap, and the rest is unexplained. In this sample the table shows roughly 2,000 clones, under 55% of which occur a single time. About a quarter of the sample rests with the top ten. The sequencing input was lymph node tissue. These receptors came from a female BALB/c mouse given C57BL/6 T cells with graft-versus-host disease after an allogeneic hematopoietic cell transplant.

As to this clone: Genes and germline come from the mouse. The read ends 1 residue before the CDR3 terminus; that terminus is restored from the germline J gene. The genes are TRBV26 and TRBJ1-6, with D unresolved. TRBJ1-6 carries the ORF label, with uncertain function. This CDR3 spans 12 amino acids. Between the trimmed V and J ends, which lost 3 bases and 6 bases, there was a span of 3 bases. In germline, CDR1 is KGHPV, CDR2 FQNQEV (reference sequence). The DNA read from the CDR3 is TGTGCCAGCAGTCTAAGTAATTCGCCCCTCTAC. This translates into CASSLSNSPLY. The entire CDR3 is CASSLSNSPLYF.

Comment on this clone: Mouse names are used for the genes. The read finishes 1 residue shy of the CDR3 end, and the germline J gene is used to complete it. The V and J genes are TRBV1 and TRBJ1-3; weak D call: TRBD1 (5 bases). V lost 0 bases, J lost 1 base, and 7 bases lay in between. The germline V gene encodes CDR1 NSQYPW and CDR2 LRSPGD (reference sequence). The CDR3 runs 15 residues. CDR3 bases read: TGCACCTGCAGTGCAGATAACAGGTCTGGAAATACGCTCTAT. Translating it yields CTCSADNRSGNTLY. Given in full, the CDR3 is CTCSADNRSGNTLYF.

As for this clone: Gene names and germline match the mouse. The read halts 1 residue ahead of the CDR3 end, with the missing end drawn from the germline J gene. This chain uses TRBV31 with TRBJ1-6; possibly TRBD1 for D (6 bases). TRBJ1-6 is an open reading frame whose function is uncertain. Germline loops: CDR1 GKSSPN, CDR2 SITVG. The CDR3 is 15 residues long. Trimming left V 0 bases short and J 7 bases short, with 13 bases between. Incomplete CDR3 DNA: TGTGCCTGGAGTCTATGGCAGGGGAGCAATTCGCCCCTCTAC. Translation: CAWSLWQGSNSPLY. The whole CDR3 sequence is CAWSLWQGSNSPLYF.

This clone was observed once. Any gene name here is a mouse gene name. The read ends 1 residue shy of where the CDR3 ends; the end is completed using the germline J gene. V is TRBV12-1 and J is TRBJ2-5; TRBD2 aligns across 9 bases. V dropped 6 bases and J dropped 2; count of bases not matched to a gene: 5. Germline loops: CDR1 SGHSN, CDR2 HYEKVE. The CDR3 is 14 residues long. CDR3 amino acids: CASRTGLGQDTQYF. CDR3 bases read: TGTGCCAGCCGAACGGGACTGGGCCAAGACACCCAGTAC.

By frequency in the sample, this clone is large. The listed genes are named as in mouse. The read falls 1 residue short of the CDR3 end, and the missing part is taken from the germline J gene. The chain is built from TRBV4 and TRBJ1-1; TRBD1 agrees at 9 bases. Per the germline V gene, CDR1 is LGHDT and CDR2 is YNNKQL (reference sequence). This CDR3 contains 14 residues. The ends lost 5 bases at V and 3 bases at J; junction bases unmatched: 4. Here the CDR3 reads CASSPQGAHTEVFF. The sequenced CDR3 bases are TGTGCCAGCAGCCCACAGGGGGCTCACACAGAAGTCTTC.

About this clone itself: The gene symbols are mouse symbols. The read stops 1 residue short of the end of the CDR3; the missing end is completed from the germline J gene. The chain links TRBV2 to TRBJ2-7; maybe TRBD2 (7 bases). Germline V gives CDR1 LGHNA, CDR2 YSYQKL. The CDR3 length is 14 residues. Deletions cut 1 base from V and 4 bases from J, with 11 bases between. CDR3 protein: CASSQALGAYEQYF. The covered CDR3 bases are TGTGCCAGCAGCCAAGCCCTGGGGGCATATGAACAGTAC.

To note about this clone: Any gene name here is a mouse gene name. The observed sequence ends 1 residue before the CDR3 terminus, with the missing tail filled in from the germline J gene. The chain recombines TRBV13-2 with TRBJ1-2; D ambiguous. Looked up from germline, CDR1 is NNHNN and CDR2 is SYGAGS (reference sequence). Between the trimmed V and J ends, which lost 2 bases and 0 bases, there was a span of 8 bases. The CDR3 extends over 14 amino acids. The CDR3 region is CASGDRGANSDYTF. The CDR3 bases that were read are TGTGCCAGCGGTGACCGGGGTGCAAACTCCGACTACACC.

As for this clone: Gene names denote mouse genes. Read sequence stops 1 residue before the CDR3 end, and the germline J gene provides the missing end. The rearrangement joins TRBV4 to TRBJ1-6; TRBD1 is a possible D gene (5 bases). Being an ORF, TRBJ1-6 has a function that is uncertain. This CDR3 contains 13 residues. Germline V gene lookup returns CDR1 LGHDT and CDR2 YNNKQL (reference sequence). With 4 bases removed from V and 5 bases from J, the gap between germline ends came to 6 bases. CDR3 DNA (partial): TGTGCCAGCAGCTTCAGGGATAATTCGCCCCTCTAC. Encoded protein: CASSFRDNSPLY. The CDR3, in full, reads CASSFRDNSPLYF.

Concerning this clone: Gene names are mouse gene names. The read halts 1 residue ahead of the CDR3 end, with the missing end drawn from the germline J gene. This chain links TRBV26 with TRBJ2-3, with TRBD2 as a possible D gene (6 bases). Germline loops: CDR1 KGHPV, CDR2 FQNQEV (reference sequence). This CDR3 has 13 amino acids. V was pared by 2 bases and J by 3 bases, with 6 bases between. Here the CDR3 reads CASSLGGAETLYF. The sequenced part of the CDR3 DNA is TGTGCCAGCAGTCTGGGGGGGGCAGAAACGCTGTAT.

Worth noting for this clone: These gene names are mouse names. The observed sequence ends 1 residue before the CDR3 terminus, with the missing tail filled in from the germline J gene. The gene calls are TRBV3 and TRBJ2-7; D possibly corresponds to TRBD1 (5 bases). This CDR3 comprises 12 residues. The V gene's germline CDR1 is SNHLY and CDR2 FYNGKV (reference sequence). Trimming cost V 3 bases and J 4 bases, with 7 bases left between them. CDR3 loop: CASSFDRYEQYF. The part of the CDR3 DNA that was read is TGTGCCAGCAGCTTTGACAGATATGAACAGTAC.

Concerning this clone itself: Mouse names are used for the genes. The read halts 1 residue ahead of the CDR3 end, with the missing end drawn from the germline J gene. The genes are TRBV12-2 and TRBJ2-5; 10 nucleotides match TRBD2. This CDR3 comprises 16 residues. J lost 0 bases, V lost 2 bases, and 4 bases had no gene match. Per germline, CDR1 SGHLS and CDR2 HYDKME. CDR3 DNA, as far as it was read: TGTGCCAGCTCTCGCGGACTGGGGGTTAACCAAGACACCCAGTAC. Its translation: CASSRGLGVNQDTQY. The whole CDR3 sequence is CASSRGLGVNQDTQYF.

With respect to this clone: Genes and germline are mouse. The read stops 1 residue short of the end of the CDR3; the missing end is completed from the germline J gene. This rearrangement joins TRBV13-2 to TRBJ1-4; D unclear. CDR1 is NNHNN, CDR2 SYGAGS, per germline (reference sequence). The CDR3 runs 12 residues. The ends were cut back, 0 bases at V and 6 bases at J, with 3 bases in the middle. This chain's CDR3 is CASGDGDERLFF. The part of the CDR3 DNA that was read is TGTGCCAGCGGTGATGGGGACGAAAGATTATTT.

This clone was seen a handful of times. The listed genes are named as in mouse. The read halts 1 residue ahead of the CDR3 end, with the missing end drawn from the germline J gene. The rearrangement joins TRBV20 to TRBJ2-7, with TRBD1 matching over 8 bases. The ends lost 1 base at V and 5 bases at J; junction bases unmatched: 1. This CDR3 has 12 residues. CDR1 is GFQATS, CDR2 STVNSAI, per germline. The part of the CDR3 DNA that was read is TGTGGTGCTAGGGGGACAGGGCATGAACAGTAC. Translating gives CGARGTGHEQY. The full CDR3 is CGARGTGHEQYF.

This clone is labeled as large (0.1 to 1%). Each gene name is a mouse one. The sequence runs out 1 residue before the end of the CDR3; the remainder is reconstructed from the germline J gene. This rearrangement joins TRBV1 to TRBJ2-3; TRBD1 agrees at 7 bases. CDR1 and CDR2 from the germline V gene are NSQYPW and LRSPGD (reference sequence). This CDR3 contains 15 residues. The V and J ends lost 3 bases and 1 base, in that order; junction bases with no gene match: 4. The sequenced part of the CDR3 DNA is TGCACCTGCAGTGCGGGACAGTCTCGTGCAGAAACGCTGTAT. Translating it yields CTCSAGQSRAETLY. The CDR3 as a whole reads CTCSAGQSRAETLYF.

Worth noting for this clone: The listed genes are named as in mouse. Sequencing ends 1 residue short of the CDR3 end; the germline J gene provides the rest. The chain couples TRBV12-1 to TRBJ1-5; no reliable D call. The CDR3 covers 15 residues. V was pared by 0 bases and J by 0 bases, with 8 bases between. Looked up from germline, CDR1 is SGHSN and CDR2 is HYEKVE. The CDR3 sequence is CASSLGRYNNQAPLF. CDR3 DNA, as far as it was read: TGTGCCAGCTCTCTCGGCAGATATAACAACCAGGCTCCGCTT.

About this clone itself: Gene names are mouse gene names. The read ends 1 residue before the CDR3 terminus; that terminus is restored from the germline J gene. The chain couples TRBV4 to TRBJ1-1; no firm D call. Trimming removed 3 bases at V and 0 bases at J, with 8 bases between. The V gene's germline CDR1 is LGHDT and CDR2 YNNKQL (reference sequence). CDR3 size: 14 residues. CDR3: CASSYVTTNTEVFF. The sequenced part of the CDR3 DNA is TGTGCCAGCAGCTACGTGACAACAAACACAGAAGTCTTC.

To note about this clone: The germline and genes are mouse ones. The sequenced fragment ends 1 residue before the CDR3 boundary, so the rest is inferred from the germline J gene. This rearrangement joins TRBV13-2 to TRBJ2-3; TRBD2 aligns across 9 bases. The junction had 3 bases not matched to a gene; V was cut back by 5 bases and J by 2 bases. The CDR3 length is 14 residues. In germline, CDR1 is NNHNN, CDR2 SYGAGS (reference sequence). Incomplete CDR3 DNA: TGTGCCAGCGGCGACTGGGGGTTTGCAGAAACGCTGTAT. This encodes CASGDWGFAETLY. The entire CDR3 is CASGDWGFAETLYF.

About this clone itself: Gene and germline names: mouse. The sequence runs out 1 residue before the end of the CDR3; the remainder is reconstructed from the germline J gene. This chain uses TRBV12-2 with TRBJ2-4, with 7 bases aligning to TRBD1. Trimming at V came to 4 bases and at J to 2 bases, leaving 5 bases not matched to a gene. CDR1 and CDR2 from the germline V gene are SGHLS and HYDKME. The CDR3 is 14 amino acids. The CDR3 sequence is CASSRQGSQNTLYF. Partial CDR3 DNA: TGTGCCAGCTCCCGACAGGGATCTCAAAACACCTTGTAC.

A note on this clone: Mouse gene names and germline throughout. The CDR3 goes on 1 residue after the read ends, and that part is filled in from the germline J gene. The chain joins TRBV26 to TRBJ1-1; possible D gene TRBD1, 5 bases. This CDR3 comprises 13 residues. Germline V lookup: CDR1 KGHPV, CDR2 FQNQEV (reference sequence). The V end lost 6 bases, the J end lost 0 bases, and 8 bases lay between the germline ends. CDR3 sequence: CASSLGQNTEVFF. CDR3 DNA (partial): TGTGCCAGCAGCCTGGGACAGAACACAGAAGTCTTC.

A note on this clone: Mouse gene names and germline throughout. Read data end 1 residue before the CDR3 end; the end is taken from the germline J gene. This chain links TRBV26 with TRBJ2-5, with a weak D call TRBD1 (5 bases). The CDR3 covers 14 residues. Germline CDR1 is KGHPV and CDR2 is FQNQEV (reference sequence). V was shortened by 2 bases and J by 3 bases, with 9 bases between the two germline ends. CDR3 region: CASSLEGRQDTQYF. The sequenced part of the CDR3 DNA is TGTGCCAGCAGTCTGGAGGGGAGGCAAGACACCCAGTAC.

Concerning this clone itself: Genes and germline come from the mouse. Read sequence stops 1 residue before the CDR3 end, and the germline J gene provides the missing end. The rearrangement joins TRBV12-2 to TRBJ2-3; the match to TRBD1 covers 10 bases. Trimming removed 1 base from V and 3 bases from J; junction bases left unmatched: 0. The germline gives CDR1 SGHLS, CDR2 HYDKME. This CDR3 contains 14 residues. Incomplete CDR3 DNA: TGTGCCAGCTCTCTGGGACAGGGGGCAGAAACGCTGTAT. This translates into CASSLGQGAETLY. In full, the CDR3 reads CASSLGQGAETLYF.

In its sample, this clone is large. Mouse germline and gene names are used. The CDR3 end falls 1 residue outside the read, so it is completed with the germline J gene. The rearrangement links TRBV12-1 to TRBJ2-7; D gene uncertain. There are 13 residues in the CDR3. V lost 0 bases, J lost 0 bases, and 5 bases lay in between. Germline assignment: CDR1 SGHSN and CDR2 HYEKVE. The CDR3 bases that were read are TGTGCCAGCTCTCTCAGTTCCTCCTATGAACAGTAC. Amino acid sequence: CASSLSSSYEQY. The CDR3 reads in full as CASSLSSSYEQYF.

This clone was observed a few times. The listed genes are named as in mouse. The read ends 1 residue shy of where the CDR3 ends; the end is completed using the germline J gene. The chain joins TRBV4 to TRBJ2-1; TRBD2 agrees at 7 bases. Germline V gives CDR1 LGHDT, CDR2 YNNKQL (reference sequence). Unmatched junction bases numbered 4, after V lost 6 bases and J lost 2 bases. The length of the CDR3 is 14 residues. The CDR3 region is CASSHLGDYAEQFF. The part of the CDR3 DNA that was read is TGTGCCAGCAGTCATCTGGGGGACTATGCTGAGCAGTTC.

Of note for this clone: Mouse names are used for the genes. The read comes to an end 1 residue before the CDR3 does, leaving the germline J gene to fill in the end. The genes are TRBV12-1 and TRBJ2-5; 14 bases line up with TRBD2. The CDR3 runs to 18 residues. Looked up from germline, CDR1 is SGHSN and CDR2 is HYEKVE. J lost 5 bases, V lost 4 bases, and 13 bases had no gene match. The chain's CDR3 is CASSLLPGLGGRGDTQYF. Incomplete CDR3 DNA: TGTGCCAGCTCACTACTACCGGGACTGGGGGGGCGAGGAGACACCCAGTAC.

The table lists this clone with a few counts. The genes and germline here are from mouse. The read terminates 1 residue ahead of where the CDR3 ends, so the germline J gene completes it. The J gene is TRBJ1-2, the V gene TRBV5; 9 positions agree with TRBD1. There are 14 residues in the CDR3. The germline CDR1 and CDR2 sequences are LGHNA and YNLKQL (reference sequence). Trimming took 1 base from V and 4 from J; bases not matched to a gene: 1. The CDR3 DNA, read in part, is TGTGCCAGCAGCCAAGGGACAGGGGTCTCCGACTACACC. This gives the protein CASSQGTGVSDYT. The CDR3 in full is CASSQGTGVSDYTF.

Turning to this clone: Genes and germline are mouse. The read stops 1 residue short of the end of the CDR3; the missing end is completed from the germline J gene. J is TRBJ2-7 and V is TRBV26; D gene uncertain. Germline V gene sequence: CDR1 KGHPV, CDR2 FQNQEV (reference sequence). V was clipped by 2 bases and J by 4 bases, with 9 bases between them. The CDR3 loop spans 13 amino acids. The sequenced part of the CDR3 DNA is TGTGCCAGCAGTCTGACGACAAAATATGAACAGTAC. Protein: CASSLTTKYEQY. In full, the CDR3 reads CASSLTTKYEQYF.

This clone has just a few counts. Here the gene names and germline are mouse. The DNA ends 1 residue before the CDR3 does, and the rest of the CDR3 is filled in from the germline J gene. This chain uses TRBV26 with TRBJ1-3; D might be TRBD1 (5 bases). Germline V gives CDR1 KGHPV, CDR2 FQNQEV (reference sequence). V lost 3 bases to trimming and J lost 0 bases, with 6 bases between them. This CDR3 region has 14 residues. The CDR3 loop is CASSLQVSGNTLYF. The sequenced part of the CDR3 DNA is TGTGCCAGCAGTCTACAGGTTTCTGGAAATACGCTCTAT.

In the case of this clone: Germline and genes: mouse. The CDR3 end is not reached by the read, which stops 1 residue before it; the germline J gene fills it in. The genes are TRBV26 and TRBJ2-1; TRBD2 matches at 7 bases. The junction had 9 bases not matched to a gene; V was cut back by 1 base and J by 0 bases. Germline lookup yields CDR1 KGHPV and CDR2 FQNQEV (reference sequence). The CDR3 contains 18 residues. CDR3 sequence reads: CASSLWVGGLLNYAEQFF. The CDR3 DNA, read in part, is TGTGCCAGCAGTCTGTGGGTGGGGGGTCTCCTTAACTATGCTGAGCAGTTC.

As regards this clone: Here the gene names and germline are mouse. CDR3 region: CASSPDSSNERLFF. CDR3 bases read: TGTGCCAGCTCTCCGGACAGTTCCAACGAAAGATTATTT. The chain recombines TRBV12-2 with TRBJ1-4; possible D gene TRBD1, 6 bases. The CDR3 end lies 1 residue beyond the end of the read and is filled in from the germline J gene. The length of the CDR3 is 14 residues. The germline V and J ends were trimmed by 2 bases and 1 base, with 7 bases remaining between them. Germline-derived CDR1 and CDR2 are SGHLS and HYDKME. The full variable domain, its missing parts supplied by reference TRBV12-2 and TRBJ1-4, is NSGVVQSPRYIIKGKGERSILKCIPISGHLSVAWYQQTQGQELKFFIQHYDKMERDKGNLPSRFSVQQFDDYHSEMNMSALELEDSAVYFCASSPDSSNERLFFGHGTKLSVL.

This clone is deemed large. Gene names and germline match the mouse. The read halts 1 residue ahead of the CDR3 end, with the missing end drawn from the germline J gene. The chain has TRBV12-1 and TRBJ2-1; 8 bases match TRBD1. Germline trimming cut 4 bases from V and 4 bases from J; bases unmatched to any gene: 8. The CDR3 is 15 residues long. The V gene's germline CDR1 is SGHSN and CDR2 HYEKVE. This CDR3 reads CASSPTGGFYAEQFF. The CDR3 DNA, read in part, is TGTGCCAGCTCCCCTACAGGGGGGTTTTATGCTGAGCAGTTC.

Remarks on this clone: These gene names are mouse names. The read terminates 1 residue before the CDR3 end, so the remaining end is supplied by the germline J gene. The chain recombines TRBV24 with TRBJ2-5, with 12 positions matching TRBD2. CDR3 length equals 18 residues. Germline lookup yields CDR1 KGHTA and CDR2 FRNEEI. V lost 4 bases and J lost 0; bases outside the gene matches: 8. The CDR3 loop is CASSRRDWGAYNQDTQYF. The covered CDR3 bases are TGTGCCAGCAGTCGCCGGGACTGGGGGGCCTATAACCAAGACACCCAGTAC.

In the case of this clone: Mouse gene names apply. The read falls 1 residue short of the CDR3 end, and the missing part is taken from the germline J gene. The same CDR3 arises from other DNA sequences in this sample as well. The V call is TRBV26, the J call TRBJ2-3, with D perhaps TRBD1 (6 bases). Trimming removed 7 bases from V and 0 bases from J, with 11 bases in between. Germline CDR1 KGHPV, CDR2 FQNQEV (reference sequence). This CDR3 is built from 14 residues. The chain's CDR3 is CASTDRSSAETLYF. Incomplete CDR3 DNA: TGTGCCAGCACCGACAGGTCTAGTGCAGAAACGCTGTAT.